Following are 10 T cell receptor beta chains from one sample sequenced in a study of blood T cell repertoires in COVID-19 (dated by TCRdb to between 2020 and 2021). Receptors were amplified or captured by the immunoSEQ multiplex PCR assay. Entries here come from immuneACCESS through TCRdb and include only in-frame sequences with V and J called. Some clones fail to appear in such tables; in the studies checked, an unresolved V gene covers under half of the shortfall, and the cause of the remainder is unknown. A total of approximately 140,000 clones appear in this sample, 70% to 80% of them only once. 3.5% to 4.5% of the sample goes to the ten largest clones. The sequenced material came from peripheral blood. Receptors were obtained from a man aged 60 to 69 with acute or convalescent COVID-19.

The rearrangement uses TRBV9 and TRBJ1-6; D gene ambiguous. The V gene lost 4 bases and the J gene lost 7 bases, with 6 bases spanning the gap. The CDR3 totals 12 residues. Germline CDR1 reads SGDLS; CDR2 reads YYNGEE. CDR3 nucleotide sequence: TGTGCCAGCAGCCTTCTCAATTCACCCCTCCACTTT. Amino acid sequence: CASSLLNSPLHF.

The genes are TRBV4-2 and TRBJ2-7, with D unclear. The V gene's germline CDR1 is LGHNA and CDR2 YNFKEQ. Trimming left V 1 base short and J 2 bases short, with 6 bases between. There are 13 residues in the CDR3. CDR3 residues: CASSQGRTYEQYF. In nucleotides, the CDR3 is TGTGCCAGCAGCCAAGGGCGGACCTACGAGCAGTACTTC.

This chain connects TRBV5-1 to TRBJ2-2, with 7 bases identical to TRBD2. The V gene end was trimmed by 0 bases and the J gene end by 2 bases; junction bases not matched to a gene: 4. The CDR3 runs 16 residues. Germline V gene data show CDR1 as SGHRS and CDR2 as YFSETQ. The CDR3 DNA reads as TGCGCCAGCAGCTTGGGACCTAGCGGTAACACCGGGGAGCTGTTTTTT. Protein product: CASSLGPSGNTGELFF.

The chain employs TRBV5-1 and TRBJ2-3; 10 bases fit TRBD1. V dropped 5 bases and J dropped 1; count of bases not matched to a gene: 1. CDR3 length: 14 amino acids. Germline-derived CDR1 and CDR2 are SGHRS and YFSETQ. The DNA for the CDR3 is TGCGCCAGCAGGGGGACAGGGGGCACAGATACGCAGTATTTT. Protein sequence: CASRGTGGTDTQYF. The whole variable domain, remainder taken from reference TRBV5-1 and TRBJ2-3, is KAGVTQTPRYLIKTRGQQVTLSCSPISGHRSVSWYQQTPGQGLQFLFEYFSETQRNKGNFPGRFSGRQFSNSRSEMNVSTLELGDSALYLCASRGTGGTDTQYFGPGTRLTVL.

This clone was observed a few times. This chain uses TRBV28 with TRBJ1-3; 7 positions agree with TRBD1. The germline CDR1 and CDR2 sequences are MDHEN and SYDVKM. The CDR3 contains 14 residues. V was clipped by 5 bases and J by 7 bases; unmatched bases: 8. The CDR3 region has the DNA TGTGCCAGCAGTCTTAGGGGGCTTGTTAACACCATATATTTT. Translated: CASSLRGLVNTIYF.

The rearrangement uses TRBV5-3 and TRBJ2-7, with 7 positions matching TRBD1. TRBV5-3 is reported as an ORF; its role is uncertain. The CDR3 is 17 residues long. V lost 3 bases, J lost 4 bases, and 16 bases stayed unmatched. Written as DNA, the CDR3 is TGTGCCAGAAGCTCGCCGGACGACAGGGCCAGTGGGTACGAGCAGTACTTC. Residues: CARSSPDDRASGYEQYF.

CDR3 in DNA: TGTGCCAGCAGTTACCGTGGAGGGTGGAACTACGAGCAGTACTTC. This codes for CASSYRGGWNYEQYF. This chain links TRBV6-5 with TRBJ2-7; D is possibly TRBD2 (6 bases). V dropped 2 bases and J dropped 3 bases, with 14 bases sitting between them. CDR1 MNHEY and CDR2 SVGAGI come from the germline V gene. The CDR3 spans 15 residues.

This sequence joins TRBV3-1 (or the pseudogene TRBV3-2) and TRBJ1-2, with TRBD1 matching over 9 bases. J lost 4 bases, V lost 6 bases, and 3 bases had no gene match. CDR3 length: 13 amino acids. CDR1 LGHDT and CDR2 YNNKEL come from the germline V gene (reference sequence). CDR3 sequence (DNA): TGTGCCAGCAGAGAACAGGGGGCCTATGGCTACACCTTC. Its protein product is CASREQGAYGYTF.

This clone was picked up a small number of times. The rearrangement joins TRBV5-3 to TRBJ2-1, with 9 bases aligning to TRBD2. TRBV5-3 is marked as an open reading frame, function uncertain. After removal of 1 base from V and 4 bases from J, the junction contained 18 bases not matched to a gene. The length of the CDR3 is 20 residues. The CDR3 reads CARSLNGGGRAISFYNEQFF. The DNA of the CDR3 is TGTGCCAGAAGCTTGAATGGAGGCGGGAGGGCCATTAGTTTTTACAATGAGCAGTTCTTC.

The chain uses TRBV27 and TRBJ1-2; maybe TRBD1 (5 bases). CDR3 size: 12 residues. The V end lost 2 bases, the J end lost 6 bases, and 7 bases lay between the germline ends. Germline V CDR1 and CDR2: MNHEY, SMNVEV (reference sequence). The CDR3 loop reads CASSLGGDGYTF. Here the CDR3 DNA reads TGTGCCAGCAGTTTAGGAGGGGATGGCTACACCTTC.